The next 2 T cell receptor beta chains were all read from a single sample in a study of blood T cell repertoires in COVID-19. This table comes from immunoSEQ multiplex PCR, and its TCRdb copy is limited to in-frame clones, with some not included. The sample has 150,000 to 200,000 clones; roughly 84% are singletons. Sequencing used PBMCs or T cells enriched from blood (not recorded which). The receptors originated from a man over 45 who had recovered from COVID-19.

The V gene is TRBV2, the J gene TRBJ1-2; 9 bases map to TRBD1. V gave up 8 bases and J gave up 1 base; unmatched junction bases: 5. This CDR3 is built from 14 residues. Germline-derived CDR1 and CDR2 are SNHLY and FYNNEI. The CDR3 spells CASGTGSLNYGYTF. Here the CDR3 DNA reads TGTGCCAGCGGGACAGGGTCCCTTAACTATGGCTACACCTTC.

The chain carries TRBV29-1 and TRBJ2-3; the match to TRBD2 covers 7 bases. V lost 2 bases, J lost 5 bases, and 22 bases stayed unmatched. CDR3 length: 19 residues. The germline V gene has CDR1 SQVTM and CDR2 ANQGSEA. The CDR3 loop is CSVEIRQLYGTKVEDTQYF. CDR3 nucleotides: TGCAGCGTTGAAATTAGACAACTGTACGGGACTAAGGTAGAAGATACGCAGTATTTT.